Each of the 18 T cell receptor beta chains below was sequenced from the same sample in a study of CD8 T cells in ankylosing spondylitis. TCRdb redid the calling of the 5' RACE reads with MiXCR, one entry per CDR3 protein. The table records under 550,000 distinct CDR3 sequences, 25% to 30% of them present only once. General observations from the study: A motif of under 10 highly homologous TCR beta variants was seen as apparently characteristic of ankylosing spondylitis blood.

Their antigens remain unidentified. Sequencing was carried out using blood, either unsorted or a sorted T cell fraction (not recorded which). The receptors originated from a male donor with ankylosing spondylitis.

This clonotype was detected only a few times. The chain links TRBV5-1 to TRBJ2-2; TRBD1 matches at 9 bases. Unmatched junction bases numbered 5, after V lost 0 bases and J lost 8 bases. The CDR3 extends over 15 amino acids. Germline CDR1 SGHRS, CDR2 YFSETQ. The CDR3 region has the DNA TGCGCCAGCAGCTTGGAACAGGGGGCGCAAGGGGAGCTGTTTTTT. Translating it yields CASSLEQGAQGELFF.

This clonotype was recorded a few times. The genes are TRBV18 and TRBJ1-6; D remains unclear. Trimming stripped 3 bases from V and 5 bases from J, with 2 bases between. Germline V gives CDR1 KGHSH, CDR2 LQKENI. This CDR3 is 12 amino acids long. CDR3 nucleotide sequence: TGTGCCAGCTCACCCGATAATTCACCCCTCCACTTT. As protein: CASSPDNSPLHF.

The chain recombines TRBV20-1 with TRBJ2-5, with 8 bases lining up with TRBD1. Germline V gene data show CDR1 as DFQATT and CDR2 as SNEGSKA (reference sequence). V gave up 4 bases and J gave up 3 bases; unmatched junction bases: 4. This CDR3 contains 13 residues. CDR3 loop: CSATRGQEETQYF. The DNA of the CDR3 is TGCAGTGCTACCAGGGGACAGGAAGAGACCCAGTACTTC.

This clonotype was detected many times. The V gene is TRBV10-3, the J gene TRBJ1-2; TRBD1 matches 8 bases. This CDR3 contains 13 residues. V gave up 8 bases and J gave up 8 bases; unmatched junction bases: 10. Germline CDR1 ENHRY, CDR2 SYGVKD. The CDR3: CAIGRQGKEGYTF. The CDR3 DNA follows: TGTGCCATCGGTCGACAGGGGAAGGAGGGCTACACCTTC.

The rearrangement uses TRBV29-1 and TRBJ2-7, with D possibly matching TRBD1 (6 bases). This CDR3 contains 12 residues. Trimming took 4 bases from V and 6 from J, leaving 13 bases between them. Germline CDR1 and CDR2: SQVTM and ANQGSEA. In DNA form, the CDR3 reads TGCAGCGTTGGGACAGCACTGGCCGAGCAGTACTTC. Translation gives CSVGTALAEQYF.

This CDR3 reads CASSLDTETQYF. CDR3 DNA sequence: TGTGCCAGCAGCTTAGATACGGAGACCCAGTACTTC. The gene calls are TRBV11-2 and TRBJ2-5; the D is unclear. Germline-derived CDR1 and CDR2 are SGHAT and FQNNGV. The CDR3 contains 12 residues. V lost 0 bases to trimming and J lost 5 bases, with 4 bases between them.

This clonotype was detected a few times. The rearrangement uses TRBV7-9 and TRBJ2-1; D assignment may be TRBD1 or TRBD2 (5 bases each). The germline CDR1 and CDR2 sequences are SEHNR and FQNEAQ (reference sequence). Trimming shortened V by 3 bases and J by 6 bases, and 15 bases separated the two germline ends. There are 15 residues in the CDR3. CDR3 sequence reads: CASSFITGGPNEQFF. Here the CDR3 DNA reads TGTGCCAGCAGCTTTATCACAGGCGGGCCCAATGAGCAGTTCTTC.

The chain is built from TRBV2 and TRBJ1-1; D gene uncertain. Trimming took 4 bases from V and 1 from J, leaving 7 bases between them. The length of the CDR3 is 13 residues. Germline CDR1 SNHLY, CDR2 FYNNEI. Here the CDR3 reads CASSAQTNTEAFF. DNA of the CDR3: TGTGCCAGCAGTGCACAGACGAACACTGAAGCTTTCTTT. Full variable domain (remainder filled in from reference TRBV2 and TRBJ1-1): EPEVTQTPSHQVTQMGQEVILRCVPISNHLYFYWYRQILGQKVEFLVSFYNNEISEKSEIFDDQFSVERPDGSNFTLKIRSTKLEDSAMYFCASSAQTNTEAFFGQGTRLTVV.

This clonotype was found a few times. A clone one base away is much larger, so this may be a read error. The rearrangement links TRBV18 to TRBJ2-5; D gene ambiguous. The CDR3 is 11 residues long. In germline, CDR1 is KGHSH, CDR2 LQKENI. Trimming pared 3 bases from V and 5 bases from J, leaving 4 bases between. CDR3 region: CASSPDETQYF. Here the CDR3 DNA reads TGTGCCAGCTCACCGGATGAGACCCAGTACTTC.

This clonotype was seen only a few times. The chain carries TRBV3-1 and TRBJ2-4; D perhaps matches TRBD2 (6 bases). Between the trimmed V and J ends, which lost 3 bases and 0 bases, there was a span of 12 bases. This CDR3 is 16 amino acids long. CDR1 LGHDT and CDR2 YNNKEL come from the germline V gene (reference sequence). CDR3 amino acids: CASSQGGILAKNIQYF. The CDR3 DNA is TGTGCCAGCAGCCAGGGCGGGATCCTAGCCAAAAACATTCAGTACTTC.

The V call is TRBV24-1, the J call TRBJ2-2, with TRBD1 matching 7 bases. CDR3 length equals 16 residues. Per the germline V gene, CDR1 is KGHDR and CDR2 is SFDVKD. Unmatched junction bases numbered 2, after V lost 0 bases and J lost 2 bases. CDR3 coding DNA: TGTGCCACCAGTGATTTGGGGGACAGAAACACCGGGGAGCTGTTTTTT. It is translated as CATSDLGDRNTGELFF.

This clonotype was recorded a few times. The CDR3 loop reads CASSTLPGTGGPGSEAFF. CDR3 coding DNA: TGTGCCAGCAGTACCCTCCCGGGGACAGGGGGGCCGGGATCTGAAGCTTTCTTT. This chain uses TRBV2 with TRBJ1-1, with TRBD1 matching over 11 bases. The V gene's germline CDR1 is SNHLY and CDR2 FYNNEI. J gave up 6 bases and V 5 bases, and 17 bases lay outside the gene matches. This CDR3 contains 18 residues.

This clonotype was detected only a few times. The chain links TRBV7-2 to TRBJ1-5; D gene ambiguous. The CDR3 consists of 15 residues. Germline V gives CDR1 SGHTA, CDR2 FQGNSA. The V end lost 2 bases, the J end lost 1 base, and 9 bases lay between the germline ends. The CDR3 bases are TGTGCCAGCAGCTTATGGATTGCGAGCAATCAGCCCCAGCATTTT. Protein product: CASSLWIASNQPQHF.

This clonotype was observed a few times. The V gene is TRBV2, the J gene TRBJ2-7; D is ambiguous. Trimming cost V 2 bases and J 2 bases, with 10 bases left between them. CDR3 length: 14 residues. Per germline, CDR1 SNHLY and CDR2 FYNNEI. The CDR3 bases are TGTGCCAGCAGTGAATCGGCCCGCGCCTACGAGCAGTACTTC. It encodes CASSESARAYEQYF.

This clonotype was counted only a few times. This chain connects TRBV5-1 to TRBJ2-3, with D unresolved. The V end lost 4 bases, the J end lost 5 bases, and 11 bases lay between the germline ends. There are 13 residues in the CDR3. Germline V CDR1 and CDR2: SGHRS, YFSETQ. DNA for the CDR3: TGCGCCAGCAGCGACGACTCTTTAGATACGCAGTATTTT. Protein sequence: CASSDDSLDTQYF. The whole variable domain, filled in from reference TRBV5-1 and TRBJ2-3, reads KAGVTQTPRYLIKTRGQQVTLSCSPISGHRSVSWYQQTPGQGLQFLFEYFSETQRNKGNFPGRFSGRQFSNSRSEMNVSTLELGDSALYLCASSDDSLDTQYFGPGTRLTVL.

This clonotype was found a few times. This chain joins TRBV12-3 or TRBV12-4 and TRBJ1-5; the match to TRBD1 covers 7 bases. Trimming cost V 4 bases and J 5 bases; bases outside gene matches: 5. The CDR3 totals 14 residues. CDR3 in amino acids: CASSSYRGDQPQHF. The CDR3 DNA reads TGTGCCAGCAGTTCTTACAGGGGAGATCAGCCCCAGCATTTT.

Only a few counts were recorded for this clonotype. The chain carries TRBV7-9 and TRBJ1-4; 8 bases are shared with TRBD1. Germline loops: CDR1 SEHNR, CDR2 FQNEAQ (reference sequence). The V gene end was trimmed by 5 bases and the J gene end by 8 bases; junction bases not matched to a gene: 10. The CDR3 is 15 amino acids. CDR3 in amino acids: CASSLWTGSDEKLFF. The CDR3, as DNA: TGTGCCAGCAGCCTGTGGACAGGGTCGGACGAAAAACTGTTTTTT.

The CDR3, as DNA: TGTGCCACCCTAGCCAGTTTTGGCACAGATACGCAGTATTTT. This codes for CATLASFGTDTQYF. The chain has TRBV2 and TRBJ2-3; D may be TRBD2 (5 bases). Trimming removed 10 bases from V and 1 base from J, with 15 bases in between. The CDR3 has 14 residues. Germline CDR1 reads SNHLY; CDR2 reads FYNNEI.